The rows below give T cell receptor beta chains drawn from one sample of a study of blood T cell repertoires in COVID-19. TCRdb's table, derived via immunoSEQ multiplex PCR, lists solely in-frame clones and lacks some. The sample holds about 150,000 clones, 65% to 85% seen once. Sequencing was carried out using peripheral blood. All receptors derive from a man in his forties or fifties with active or convalescent COVID-19. The CDR3 runs from the conserved cysteine through the conserved F or W. D genes are given only for firm matches. A clone size is listed for some rows: how often the clone was seen (once, few, many), or a class if it is expanded.

J: TRBJ1-4
D: NA
size: few
V: TRBV28
CDR3: CASKPLPSLDRGYYATNEKLFF
DNA: TGTGCCAGCAAACCCCTACCTTCCTTAGACAGAGGCTACTACGCAACTAATGAAAAACTGTTTTTT

J: TRBJ2-1
D: TRBD2
size: NA
V: TRBV5-4
CDR3: CASTHRTSGNEQFF
DNA: TGTGCCAGCACCCACAGGACTAGCGGGAATGAGCAGTTCTTC

J: TRBJ1-1
D: TRBD1
size: few
V: TRBV27
CDR3: CASSTQGADTEAFF
DNA: TGTGCCAGCAGTACCCAGGGGGCGGACACTGAAGCTTTCTTT

J: TRBJ2-1
D: TRBD2
size: NA
V: TRBV5-1
CDR3: CASSLEGTSSFEQFF
DNA: TGCGCCAGCAGCTTGGAGGGGACTAGTTCTTTTGAGCAGTTCTTC

J: TRBJ2-5
D: TRBD2
size: NA
V: TRBV11-2
CDR3: CASSLVGASGRAGETQYF
DNA: TGTGCCAGCAGCTTAGTTGGGGCTAGCGGGAGGGCCGGAGAGACCCAGTACTTC

J: TRBJ2-3
D: NA
size: NA
V: TRBV4-2
CDR3: CASSQETGVFSTDTQYF
DNA: TGTGCCAGCAGCCAAGAGACGGGGGTCTTTAGCACAGATACGCAGTATTTT

J: TRBJ1-4
D: NA
size: NA
V: TRBV6-1
CDR3: CASSEASRFPNEKLFF
DNA: TGTGCCAGCAGTGAAGCGTCGAGGTTCCCTAATGAAAAACTGTTTTTT

J: TRBJ2-5
D: TRBD1
size: NA
V: TRBV6-5
CDR3: CASSDQTGEETQYF
DNA: TGTGCCAGCAGCGACCAGACAGGGGAAGAGACCCAGTACTTC

J: TRBJ1-5
D: NA
size: NA
V: TRBV9
CDR3: CASSSGDQPQHF
DNA: TGTGCCAGCAGCTCGGGTGATCAGCCCCAGCATTTT

J: TRBJ2-3
D: NA
size: NA
V: TRBV11-2
CDR3: CASSLDRLTDTQYF
DNA: TGTGCCAGCAGCTTAGATCGGTTAACAGATACGCAGTATTTT

J: TRBJ2-6
D: NA
size: NA
V: TRBV19
CDR3: CASSTGADGANVLTF
DNA: TGTGCCAGTAGTACAGGAGCGGATGGGGCCAACGTCCTGACTTTC

J: TRBJ1-2
D: TRBD1
size: NA
V: TRBV28
CDR3: CASSFRGVKGYTF
DNA: TGTGCCAGCAGTTTCAGGGGGGTAAAGGGCTACACCTTC

J: TRBJ2-2
D: TRBD2
size: NA
V: TRBV11-2
CDR3: CASSSVAGVYTGELFF
DNA: TGTGCCAGCAGCTCCGTAGCGGGAGTGTACACCGGGGAGCTGTTTTTT

J: TRBJ2-5
D: NA
size: NA
V: TRBV23-1
CDR3: CASSQAGHETQYF
DNA: TGCGCCAGCAGTCAAGCGGGGCACGAGACCCAGTACTTC

J: TRBJ1-4
D: TRBD1
size: NA
V: TRBV4-1
CDR3: CASSPRGGDSSEKLFF
DNA: TGCGCCAGCAGTCCGCGGGGTGGGGACAGTAGTGAAAAACTGTTTTTT

J: TRBJ1-5
D: TRBD1
size: NA
V: TRBV18
CDR3: CASSPDRGRHQPQHF
DNA: TGTGCCAGCTCACCCGACAGGGGGCGGCATCAGCCCCAGCATTTT

J: TRBJ2-3
D: NA
size: NA
V: TRBV6-4
CDR3: CASSVASTDTQYF
DNA: TGTGCCAGCAGTGTAGCTAGCACAGATACGCAGTATTTT

J: TRBJ2-5
D: NA
size: once
V: TRBV21-1
CDR3: CASSASYGTRQGTQYF
DNA: TGTGCCAGCAGTGCCAGTTATGGCACCCGTCAGGGGACCCAGTACTTC

J: TRBJ2-1
D: NA
size: NA
V: TRBV19
CDR3: CASSLSGGVYNEQFF
DNA: TGTGCCAGTAGCCTATCCGGCGGAGTCTACAATGAGCAGTTCTTC

J: TRBJ2-7
D: NA
size: NA
V: TRBV2
CDR3: CASSGILVRREQYF
DNA: TGTGCCAGCAGTGGGATACTAGTGAGGAGGGAGCAGTACTTC